The T cell receptor (beta chain) described here comes from a study of cytomegalovirus exposure and HLA in healthy donors. Unmatched junction bases numbered 2, after V lost 3 bases and J lost 6 bases. CDR3 length equals 12 residues. Germline V gene sequence: CDR1 KGHSH, CDR2 LQKENI. Primers for the PCR totalled 60 Vbeta and 13 Jbeta. Profiling relied on immunoSEQ multiplex PCR, and the TCRdb table lists in-frame clones only, not all of them. The sample lists roughly 220,000 clones, 75% to 85% seen once, with less than 3.5% in the top ten. This clone occurred once. Input material: PBMCs. The receptor was isolated from a woman aged 35 to 49 in good health and CMV-seronegative. The chain combines TRBV18 with TRBJ2-7; 7 bases fit TRBD1. The CDR3 coding sequence is TGTGCCAGCTCACCCGACAGGGCCGAGCAGTACTTC. Translation: CASSPDRAEQYF.